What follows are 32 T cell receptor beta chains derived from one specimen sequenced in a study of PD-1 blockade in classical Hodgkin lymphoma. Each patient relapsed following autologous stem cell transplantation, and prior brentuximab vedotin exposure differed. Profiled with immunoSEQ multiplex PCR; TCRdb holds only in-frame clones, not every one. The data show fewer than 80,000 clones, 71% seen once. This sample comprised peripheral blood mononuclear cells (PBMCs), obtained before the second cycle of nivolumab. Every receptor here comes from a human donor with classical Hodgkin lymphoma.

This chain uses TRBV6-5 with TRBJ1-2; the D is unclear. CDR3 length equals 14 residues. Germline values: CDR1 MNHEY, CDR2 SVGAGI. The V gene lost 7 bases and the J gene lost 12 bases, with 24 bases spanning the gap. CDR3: CASKSLGGGLLNTF. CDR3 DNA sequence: TGTGCCAGCAAGTCTTTGGGCGGCGGATTATTGAACACCTTC.

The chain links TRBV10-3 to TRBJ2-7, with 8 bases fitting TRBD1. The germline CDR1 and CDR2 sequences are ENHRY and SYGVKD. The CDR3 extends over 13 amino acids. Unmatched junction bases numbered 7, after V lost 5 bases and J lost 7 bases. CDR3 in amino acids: CAISPPGGREQYF. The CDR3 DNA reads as TGTGCCATCAGTCCCCCAGGGGGCAGGGAGCAGTACTTC.

The CDR3 loop reads CASSPGGTRYGYTF. For the CDR3, the DNA is TGTGCCAGCAGCCCGGGGGGGACCCGCTATGGCTACACCTTC. This sequence joins TRBV5-4 and TRBJ1-2; D perhaps matches TRBD1 (5 bases). The CDR3 spans 14 residues. The ends were cut back, 4 bases at V and 4 bases at J, with 14 bases in the middle. CDR1 and CDR2 (germline): SGHNT, YYREEE (reference sequence).

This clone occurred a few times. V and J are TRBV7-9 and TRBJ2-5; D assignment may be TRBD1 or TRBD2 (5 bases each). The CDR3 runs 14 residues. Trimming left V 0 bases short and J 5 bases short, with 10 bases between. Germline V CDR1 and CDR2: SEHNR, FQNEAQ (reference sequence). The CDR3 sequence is CASSLARGRETQYF. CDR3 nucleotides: TGTGCCAGCAGCTTAGCTCGGGGCCGGGAGACCCAGTACTTC.

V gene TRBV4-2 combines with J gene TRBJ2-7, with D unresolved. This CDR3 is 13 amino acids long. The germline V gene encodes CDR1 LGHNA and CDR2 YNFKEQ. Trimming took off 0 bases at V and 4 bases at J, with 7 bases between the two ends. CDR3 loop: CASSQEGGYEQYF. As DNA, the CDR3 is TGTGCCAGCAGCCAAGAGGGCGGTTACGAGCAGTACTTC.

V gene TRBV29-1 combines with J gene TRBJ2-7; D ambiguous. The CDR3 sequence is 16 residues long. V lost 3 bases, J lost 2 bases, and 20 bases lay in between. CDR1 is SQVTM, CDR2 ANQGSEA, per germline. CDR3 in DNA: TGCAGCGTTGATAATTCGGGCTCCCATTTAGCCTACGAGCAGTACTTC. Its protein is CSVDNSGSHLAYEQYF.

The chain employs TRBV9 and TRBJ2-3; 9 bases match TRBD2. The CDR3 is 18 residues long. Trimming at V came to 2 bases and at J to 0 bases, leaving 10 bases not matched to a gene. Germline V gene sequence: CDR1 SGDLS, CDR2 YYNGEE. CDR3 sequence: CASSVEDLSGRSTDTQYF. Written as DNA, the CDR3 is TGTGCCAGCAGCGTCGAAGACCTTAGCGGGAGAAGCACAGATACGCAGTATTTT.

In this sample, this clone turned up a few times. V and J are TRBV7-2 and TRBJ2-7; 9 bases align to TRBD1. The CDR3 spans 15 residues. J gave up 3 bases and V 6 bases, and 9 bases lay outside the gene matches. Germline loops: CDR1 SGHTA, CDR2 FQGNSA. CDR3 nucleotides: TGTGCCAGCAGTCTTTTCGGGACAGGGATCTACGAGCAGTACTTC. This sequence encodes CASSLFGTGIYEQYF.

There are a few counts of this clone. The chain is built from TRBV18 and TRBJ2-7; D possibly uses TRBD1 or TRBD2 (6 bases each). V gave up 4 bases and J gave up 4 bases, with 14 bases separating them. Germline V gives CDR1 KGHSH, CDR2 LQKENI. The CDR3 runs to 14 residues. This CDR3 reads CASSQGGSGYEQYF. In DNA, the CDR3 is TGTGCCAGCTCACAGGGGGGTTCAGGATACGAGCAGTACTTC.

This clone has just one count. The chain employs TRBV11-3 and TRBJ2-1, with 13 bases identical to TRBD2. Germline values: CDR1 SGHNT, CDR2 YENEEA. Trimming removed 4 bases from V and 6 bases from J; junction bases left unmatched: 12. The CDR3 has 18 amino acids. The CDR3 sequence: CASSYVRLAGGYRNEQFF. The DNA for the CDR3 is TGTGCCAGCAGCTACGTTAGACTAGCGGGAGGTTACCGCAATGAGCAGTTCTTC.

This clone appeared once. The CDR3 protein is CASSLDGGNTEAFF. The CDR3 DNA reads as TGCGCCAGCAGCTTGGATGGTGGGAACACTGAAGCTTTCTTT. The chain uses TRBV5-1 and TRBJ1-1; D ambiguous. The CDR3 has 14 amino acids. Trimming took off 0 bases at V and 1 base at J, with 7 bases between the two ends. In germline, CDR1 is SGHRS, CDR2 YFSETQ.

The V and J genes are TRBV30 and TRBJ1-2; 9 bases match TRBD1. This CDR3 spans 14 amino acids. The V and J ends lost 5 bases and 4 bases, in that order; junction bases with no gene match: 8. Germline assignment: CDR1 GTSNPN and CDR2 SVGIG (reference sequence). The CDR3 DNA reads TGTGCCTGGTCCTCGACAGGGGGACCCTATGGCTACACCTTC. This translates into CAWSSTGGPYGYTF.

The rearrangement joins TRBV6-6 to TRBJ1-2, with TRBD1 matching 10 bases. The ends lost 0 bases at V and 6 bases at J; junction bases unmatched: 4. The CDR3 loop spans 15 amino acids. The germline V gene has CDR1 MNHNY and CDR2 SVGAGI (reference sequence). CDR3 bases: TGTGCCAGCAGTTACTCTGTGACAGGGGGCAATGGCTACACCTTC. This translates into CASSYSVTGGNGYTF.

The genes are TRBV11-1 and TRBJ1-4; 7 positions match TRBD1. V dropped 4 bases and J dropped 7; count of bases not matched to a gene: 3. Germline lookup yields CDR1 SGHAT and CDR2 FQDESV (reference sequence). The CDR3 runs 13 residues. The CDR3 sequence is CASSSGTAEKLFF. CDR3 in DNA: TGTGCCAGCAGCTCCGGGACAGCTGAAAAACTGTTTTTT.

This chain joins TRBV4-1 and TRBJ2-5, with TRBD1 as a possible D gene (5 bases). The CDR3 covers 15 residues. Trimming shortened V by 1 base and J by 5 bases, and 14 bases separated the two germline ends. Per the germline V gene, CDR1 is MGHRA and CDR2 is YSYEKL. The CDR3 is CASSQGGLSRETQYF. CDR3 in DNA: TGCGCCAGCAGCCAAGGGGGCTTAAGCAGGGAGACCCAGTACTTC.

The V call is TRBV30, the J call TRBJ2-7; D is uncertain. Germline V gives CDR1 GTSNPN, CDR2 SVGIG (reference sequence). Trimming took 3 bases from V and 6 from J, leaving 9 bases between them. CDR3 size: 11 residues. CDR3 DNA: TGTGCCTGGAGGCGTGGGCTCGAGCAGTACTTC. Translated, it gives CAWRRGLEQYF.

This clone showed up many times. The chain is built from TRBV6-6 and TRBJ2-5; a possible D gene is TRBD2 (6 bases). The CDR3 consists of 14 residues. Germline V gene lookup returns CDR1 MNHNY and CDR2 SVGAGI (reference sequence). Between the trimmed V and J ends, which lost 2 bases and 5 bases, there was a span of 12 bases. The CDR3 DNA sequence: TGTGCCAGCAGTTACGGCGGGGAACAGGAGACCCAGTACTTC. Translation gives CASSYGGEQETQYF.

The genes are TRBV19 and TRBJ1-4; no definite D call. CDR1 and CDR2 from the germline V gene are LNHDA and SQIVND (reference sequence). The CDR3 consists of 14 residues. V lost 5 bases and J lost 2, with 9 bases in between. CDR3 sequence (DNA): TGTGCCAGTAGTGTCGGACTGACTAATGAAAAACTGTTTTTT. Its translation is CASSVGLTNEKLFF.

CDR3 in DNA: TGTGCCAGCAGTTCATGGACGGGATCCTACGAGCAGTACTTC. As protein: CASSSWTGSYEQYF. The genes are TRBV6-5 and TRBJ2-7, with a weak D call TRBD2 (5 bases). Germline assignment: CDR1 MNHEY and CDR2 SVGAGI. Trimming stripped 4 bases from V and 1 base from J, with 11 bases between. The CDR3 covers 14 residues.

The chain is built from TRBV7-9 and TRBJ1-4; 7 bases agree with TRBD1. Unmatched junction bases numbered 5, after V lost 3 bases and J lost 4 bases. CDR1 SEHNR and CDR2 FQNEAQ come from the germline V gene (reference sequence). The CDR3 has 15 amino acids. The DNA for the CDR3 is TGTGCCAGCAGCTTCCAGGGGGGTGATAATGAAAAACTGTTTTTT. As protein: CASSFQGGDNEKLFF.

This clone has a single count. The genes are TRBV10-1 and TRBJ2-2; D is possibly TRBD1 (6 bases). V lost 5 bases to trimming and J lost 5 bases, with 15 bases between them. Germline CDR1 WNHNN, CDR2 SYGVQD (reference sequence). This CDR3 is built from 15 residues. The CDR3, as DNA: TGCGCCAGCAGTCCTACAGGGTCAAGAACCGGGGAGCTGTTTTTT. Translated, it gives CASSPTGSRTGELFF.

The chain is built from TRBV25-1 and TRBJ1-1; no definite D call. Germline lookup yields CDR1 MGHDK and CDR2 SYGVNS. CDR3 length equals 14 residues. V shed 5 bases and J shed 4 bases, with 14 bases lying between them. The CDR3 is CASSTTPELTEAFF. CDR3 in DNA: TGTGCCAGCAGTACCACCCCAGAACTCACTGAAGCTTTCTTT.

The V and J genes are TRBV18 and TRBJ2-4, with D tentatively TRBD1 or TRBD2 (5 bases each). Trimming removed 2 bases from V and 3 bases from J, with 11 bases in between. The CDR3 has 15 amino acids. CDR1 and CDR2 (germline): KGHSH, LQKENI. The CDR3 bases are TGTGCCAGCTCACCATCTAGCAGGGTCAAAAACATTCAGTACTTC. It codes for CASSPSSRVKNIQYF.

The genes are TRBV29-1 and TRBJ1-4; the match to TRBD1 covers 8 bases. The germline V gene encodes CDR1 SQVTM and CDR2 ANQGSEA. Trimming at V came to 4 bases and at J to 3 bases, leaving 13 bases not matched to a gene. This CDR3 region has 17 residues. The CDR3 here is CSVAAGQGIVSNEKLFF. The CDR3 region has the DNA TGCAGCGTTGCGGCTGGACAGGGAATCGTGTCTAATGAAAAACTGTTTTTT.

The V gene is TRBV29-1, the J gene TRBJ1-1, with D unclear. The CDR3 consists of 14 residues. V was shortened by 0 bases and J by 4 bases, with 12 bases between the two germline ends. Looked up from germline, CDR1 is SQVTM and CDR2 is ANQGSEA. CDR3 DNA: TGCAGCGTTGAAGATCCCGGAGCGGTCACTGAAGCTTTCTTT. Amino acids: CSVEDPGAVTEAFF. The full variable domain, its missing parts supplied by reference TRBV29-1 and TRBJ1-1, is SAVISQKPSRDICQRGTSLTIQCQVDSQVTMMFWYRQQPGQSLTLIATANQGSEATYESGFVIDKFPISRPNLTFSTLTVSNMSPEDSSIYLCSVEDPGAVTEAFFGQGTRLTVV.

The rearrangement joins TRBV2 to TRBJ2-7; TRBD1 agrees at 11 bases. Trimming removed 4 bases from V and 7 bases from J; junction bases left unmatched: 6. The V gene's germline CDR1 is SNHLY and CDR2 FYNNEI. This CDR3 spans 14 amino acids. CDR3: CASSATGTGGEQYF. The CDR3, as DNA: TGTGCCAGCAGTGCGACAGGGACAGGGGGTGAGCAGTACTTC.

The CDR3 region is CASSATLGEQFF. The CDR3 DNA follows: TGTGCCAGCAGCGCGACCCTGGGTGAGCAGTTCTTC. The chain is built from TRBV9 and TRBJ2-1; no reliable D call. This CDR3 comprises 12 residues. Germline V gene data show CDR1 as SGDLS and CDR2 as YYNGEE. Between the trimmed V and J ends, which lost 3 bases and 9 bases, there was a span of 10 bases.

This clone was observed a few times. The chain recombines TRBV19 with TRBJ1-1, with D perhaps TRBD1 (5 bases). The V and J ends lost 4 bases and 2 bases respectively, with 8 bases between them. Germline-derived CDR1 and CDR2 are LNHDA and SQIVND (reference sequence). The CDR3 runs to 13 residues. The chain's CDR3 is CASSTGYNTEAFF. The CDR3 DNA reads TGTGCCAGTAGTACAGGGTATAACACTGAAGCTTTCTTT.

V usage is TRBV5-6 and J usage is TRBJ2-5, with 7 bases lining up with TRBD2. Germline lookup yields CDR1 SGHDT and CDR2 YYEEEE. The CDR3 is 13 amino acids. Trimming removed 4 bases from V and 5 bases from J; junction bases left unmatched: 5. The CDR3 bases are TGTGCCAGCAGCGCCGACGGGGGGGAGACCCAGTACTTC. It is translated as CASSADGGETQYF.

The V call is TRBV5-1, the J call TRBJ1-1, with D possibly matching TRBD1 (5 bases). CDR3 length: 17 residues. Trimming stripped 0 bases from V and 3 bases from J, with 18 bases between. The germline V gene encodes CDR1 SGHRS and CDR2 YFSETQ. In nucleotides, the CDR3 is TGCGCCAGCAGCTTGGGTGGCGGGGCTGGGGTACACACTGAAGCTTTCTTT. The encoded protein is CASSLGGGAGVHTEAFF.

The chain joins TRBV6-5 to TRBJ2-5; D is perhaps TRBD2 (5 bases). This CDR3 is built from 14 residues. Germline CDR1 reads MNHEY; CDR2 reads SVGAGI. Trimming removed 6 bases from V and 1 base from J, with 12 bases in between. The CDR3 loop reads CASRPGGFQETQYF. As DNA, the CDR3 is TGTGCCAGCAGACCCGGCGGGTTCCAAGAGACCCAGTACTTC.

The CDR3 DNA sequence: TGTGCCACCGGGGTAGGGGGAGTGGGTGAGCAGTTCTTC. It encodes CATGVGGVGEQFF. The chain uses TRBV10-3 and TRBJ2-1, with D tentatively TRBD1 (6 bases). In germline, CDR1 is ENHRY, CDR2 SYGVKD. The CDR3 length is 13 residues. The ends were cut back, 10 bases at V and 9 bases at J, with 19 bases in the middle.